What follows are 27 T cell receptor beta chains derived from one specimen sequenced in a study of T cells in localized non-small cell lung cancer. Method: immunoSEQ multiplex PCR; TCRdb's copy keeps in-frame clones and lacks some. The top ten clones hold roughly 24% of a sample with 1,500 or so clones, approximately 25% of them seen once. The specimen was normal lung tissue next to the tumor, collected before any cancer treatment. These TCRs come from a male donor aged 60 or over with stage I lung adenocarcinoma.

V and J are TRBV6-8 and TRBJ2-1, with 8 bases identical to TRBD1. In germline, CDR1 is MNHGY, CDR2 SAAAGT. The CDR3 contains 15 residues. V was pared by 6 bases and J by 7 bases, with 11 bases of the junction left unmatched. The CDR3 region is CASSRPRTGTNEQFF. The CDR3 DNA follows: TGTGCCAGCAGCCGACCCAGGACAGGGACGAATGAGCAGTTCTTC.

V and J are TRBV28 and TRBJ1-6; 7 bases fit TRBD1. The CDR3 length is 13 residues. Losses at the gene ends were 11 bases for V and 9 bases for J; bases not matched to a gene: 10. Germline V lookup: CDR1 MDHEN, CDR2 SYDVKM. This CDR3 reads CAVQPGQPSPLHF. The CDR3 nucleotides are TGTGCCGTTCAACCGGGACAGCCTTCACCCCTCCACTTT.

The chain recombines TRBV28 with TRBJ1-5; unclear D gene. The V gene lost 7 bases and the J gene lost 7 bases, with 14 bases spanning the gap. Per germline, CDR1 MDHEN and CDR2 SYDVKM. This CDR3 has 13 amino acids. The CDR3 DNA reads TGTGCCAGCACAGGTAGGGCGGAACAGCCCCAGCATTTT. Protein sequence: CASTGRAEQPQHF.

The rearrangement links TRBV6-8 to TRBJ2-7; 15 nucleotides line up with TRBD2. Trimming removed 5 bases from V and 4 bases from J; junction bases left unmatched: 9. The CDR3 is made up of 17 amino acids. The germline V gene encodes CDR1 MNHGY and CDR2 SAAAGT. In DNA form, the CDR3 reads TGTGCCAGCAGTCCCCCCCTAGGGACTAGCGGGAGGTACGAGCAGTACTTC. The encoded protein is CASSPPLGTSGRYEQYF.

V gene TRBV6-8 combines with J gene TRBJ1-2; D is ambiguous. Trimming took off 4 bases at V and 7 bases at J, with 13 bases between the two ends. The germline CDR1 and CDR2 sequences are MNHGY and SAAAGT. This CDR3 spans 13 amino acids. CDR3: CASSSPDGIGYTF. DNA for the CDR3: TGTGCCAGCAGTTCCCCGGACGGAATTGGCTACACCTTC.

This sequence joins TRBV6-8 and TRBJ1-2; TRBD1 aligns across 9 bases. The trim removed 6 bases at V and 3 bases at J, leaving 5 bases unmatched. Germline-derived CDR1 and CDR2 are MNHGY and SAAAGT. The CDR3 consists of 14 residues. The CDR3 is CASSRQGVHYGYTF. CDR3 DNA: TGTGCCAGCAGCAGACAGGGGGTCCACTATGGCTACACCTTC.

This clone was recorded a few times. In DNA, the CDR3 is TGTGCCAGCAGTCCTAGCGGAACCCTCTCCTACGAGCAGTACTTC. Its protein product is CASSPSGTLSYEQYF. V usage is TRBV28 and J usage is TRBJ2-7, with 7 bases fitting TRBD2. V was pared by 5 bases and J by 0 bases, with 7 bases of the junction left unmatched. The CDR3 sequence is 15 residues long. Looked up from germline, CDR1 is MDHEN and CDR2 is SYDVKM.

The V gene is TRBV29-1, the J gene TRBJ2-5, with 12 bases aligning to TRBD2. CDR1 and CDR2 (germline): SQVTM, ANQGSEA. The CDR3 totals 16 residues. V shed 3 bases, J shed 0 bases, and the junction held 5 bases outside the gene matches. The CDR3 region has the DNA TGCAGCGTTGAGCGTCTAGCGGGAGGGTACCAAGAGACCCAGTACTTC. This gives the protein CSVERLAGGYQETQYF.

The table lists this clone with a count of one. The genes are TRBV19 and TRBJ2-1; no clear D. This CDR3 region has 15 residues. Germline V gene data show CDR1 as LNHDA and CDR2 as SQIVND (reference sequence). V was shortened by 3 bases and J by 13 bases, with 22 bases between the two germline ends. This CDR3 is CASSMSSTEWRSQFF. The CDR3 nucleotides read TGTGCCAGTAGTATGTCTAGTACGGAATGGAGATCTCAGTTCTTC.

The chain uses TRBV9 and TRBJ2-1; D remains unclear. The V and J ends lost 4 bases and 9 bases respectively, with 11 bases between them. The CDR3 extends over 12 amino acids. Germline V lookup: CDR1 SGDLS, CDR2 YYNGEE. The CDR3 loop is CASSKKGREQFF. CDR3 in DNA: TGTGCCAGCAGCAAAAAAGGCCGTGAGCAGTTCTTC.

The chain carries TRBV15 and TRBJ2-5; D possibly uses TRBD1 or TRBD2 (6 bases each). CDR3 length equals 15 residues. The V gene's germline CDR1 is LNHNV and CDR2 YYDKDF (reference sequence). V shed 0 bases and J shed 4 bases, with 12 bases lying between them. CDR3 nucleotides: TGTGCCACCAGCAGAGATCACGGGGGCAGAGAGACCCAGTACTTC. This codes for CATSRDHGGRETQYF.

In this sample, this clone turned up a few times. The DNA for the CDR3 is TGTGCCAGCAGTTACGCCAGCAGCATGAACACTGAAGCTTTCTTT. Its translation is CASSYASSMNTEAFF. This chain links TRBV6-8 with TRBJ1-1; no clear D. Germline-derived CDR1 and CDR2 are MNHGY and SAAAGT. This CDR3 comprises 15 residues. With 2 bases removed from V and 0 bases from J, the gap between germline ends came to 10 bases.

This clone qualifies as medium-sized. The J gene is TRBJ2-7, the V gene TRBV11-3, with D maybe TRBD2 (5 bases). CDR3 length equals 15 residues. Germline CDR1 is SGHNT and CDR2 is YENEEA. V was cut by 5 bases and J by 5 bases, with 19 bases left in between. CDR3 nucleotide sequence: TGTGCCAGCAGCCCCCGGGTATCTAGCTACAACGAGCAGTACTTC. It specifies CASSPRVSSYNEQYF.

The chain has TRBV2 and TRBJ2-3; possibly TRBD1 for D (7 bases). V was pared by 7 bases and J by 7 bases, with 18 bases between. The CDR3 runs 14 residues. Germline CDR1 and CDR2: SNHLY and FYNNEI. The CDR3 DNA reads TGTGCCAGCACCCCGCCCAGGGGGGTAAATACGCAGTATTTT. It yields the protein CASTPPRGVNTQYF. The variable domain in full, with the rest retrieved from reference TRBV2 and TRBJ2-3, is EPEVTQTPSHQVTQMGQEVILRCVPISNHLYFYWYRQILGQKVEFLVSFYNNEISEKSEIFDDQFSVERPDGSNFTLKIRSTKLEDSAMYFCASTPPRGVNTQYFGPGTRLTVL.

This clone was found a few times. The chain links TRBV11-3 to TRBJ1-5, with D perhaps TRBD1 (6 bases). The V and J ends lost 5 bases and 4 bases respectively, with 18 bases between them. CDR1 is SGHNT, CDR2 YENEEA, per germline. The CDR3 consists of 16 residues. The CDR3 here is CASSAVQGRKNQPQHF. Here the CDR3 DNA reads TGTGCCAGCAGCGCCGTTCAGGGGCGGAAGAATCAGCCCCAGCATTTT.

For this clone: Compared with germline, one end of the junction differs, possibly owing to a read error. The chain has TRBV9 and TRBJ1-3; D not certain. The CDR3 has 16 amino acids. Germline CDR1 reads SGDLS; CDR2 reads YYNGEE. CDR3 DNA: TGTGCCAGCAGCCCCCAGACACAGTTGGTTGGAGACACCATATATTTT. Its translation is CASSPQTQLVGDTIYF.

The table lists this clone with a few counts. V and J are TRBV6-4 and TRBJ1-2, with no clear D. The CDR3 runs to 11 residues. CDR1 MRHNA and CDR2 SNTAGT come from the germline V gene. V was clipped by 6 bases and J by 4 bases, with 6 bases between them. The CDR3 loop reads CASRAVYGYTF. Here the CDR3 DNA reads TGTGCCAGCAGAGCGGTCTATGGCTACACCTTC.

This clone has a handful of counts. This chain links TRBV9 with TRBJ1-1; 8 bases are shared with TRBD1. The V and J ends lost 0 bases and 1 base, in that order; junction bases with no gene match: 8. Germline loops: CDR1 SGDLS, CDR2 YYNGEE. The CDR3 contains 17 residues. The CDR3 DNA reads TGTGCCAGCAGCGTAGTTGGCAGGGGGCGTGCGAACACTGAAGCTTTCTTT. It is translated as CASSVVGRGRANTEAFF.

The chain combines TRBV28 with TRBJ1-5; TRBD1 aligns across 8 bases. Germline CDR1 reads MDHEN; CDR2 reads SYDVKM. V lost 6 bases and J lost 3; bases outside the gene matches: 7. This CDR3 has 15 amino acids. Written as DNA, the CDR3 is TGTGCCAGCAGGTTACAGGGGGTCAACAATCAGCCCCAGCATTTT. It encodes CASRLQGVNNQPQHF.

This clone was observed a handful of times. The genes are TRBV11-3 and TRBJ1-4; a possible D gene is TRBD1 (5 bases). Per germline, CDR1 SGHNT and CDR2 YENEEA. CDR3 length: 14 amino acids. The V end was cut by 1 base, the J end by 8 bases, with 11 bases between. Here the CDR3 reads CASSLGGREEKLFF. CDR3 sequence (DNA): TGTGCCAGCAGCTTAGGGGGGAGGGAGGAAAAACTGTTTTTT.

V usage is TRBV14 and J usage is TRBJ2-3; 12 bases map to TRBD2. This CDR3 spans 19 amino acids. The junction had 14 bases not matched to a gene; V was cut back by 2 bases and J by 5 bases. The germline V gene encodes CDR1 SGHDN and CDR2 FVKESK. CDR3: CASSQNRPGLAGMRDTQYF. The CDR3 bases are TGTGCCAGCAGCCAAAATCGCCCGGGACTAGCGGGTATGAGAGATACGCAGTATTTT.

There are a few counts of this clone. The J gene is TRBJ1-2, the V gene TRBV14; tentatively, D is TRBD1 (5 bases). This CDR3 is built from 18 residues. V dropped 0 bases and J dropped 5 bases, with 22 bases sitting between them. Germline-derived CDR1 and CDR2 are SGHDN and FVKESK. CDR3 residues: CASSQDAGPYSGPYGYTF. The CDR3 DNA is TGTGCCAGCAGCCAAGATGCGGGGCCCTATTCTGGCCCTTATGGCTACACCTTC.

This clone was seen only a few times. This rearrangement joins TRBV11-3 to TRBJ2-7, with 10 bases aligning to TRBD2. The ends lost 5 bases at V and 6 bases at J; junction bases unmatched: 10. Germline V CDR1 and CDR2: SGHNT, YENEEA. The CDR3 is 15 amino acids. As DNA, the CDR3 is TGTGCCAGCAGCCCGGGGACTAGCGATTTATCCGAGCAGTACTTC. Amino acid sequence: CASSPGTSDLSEQYF.

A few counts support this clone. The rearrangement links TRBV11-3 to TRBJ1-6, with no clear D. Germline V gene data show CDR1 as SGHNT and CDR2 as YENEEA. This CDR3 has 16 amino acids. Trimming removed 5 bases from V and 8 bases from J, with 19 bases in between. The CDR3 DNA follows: TGTGCCAGCAGCCAACAAGCAGGTGTGGCGGATTCACCCCTCCACTTT. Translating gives CASSQQAGVADSPLHF.

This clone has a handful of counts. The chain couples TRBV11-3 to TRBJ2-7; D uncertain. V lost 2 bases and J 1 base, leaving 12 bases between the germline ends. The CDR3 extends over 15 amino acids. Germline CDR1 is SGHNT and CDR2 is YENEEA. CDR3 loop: CASSLWSGGSYEQYF. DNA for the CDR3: TGTGCCAGCAGCTTATGGTCGGGCGGTTCCTACGAGCAGTACTTC.

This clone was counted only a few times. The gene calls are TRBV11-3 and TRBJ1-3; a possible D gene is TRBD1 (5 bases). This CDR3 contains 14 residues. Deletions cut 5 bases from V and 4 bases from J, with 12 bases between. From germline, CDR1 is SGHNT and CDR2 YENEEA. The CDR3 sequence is CASSPGQGGNTIYF. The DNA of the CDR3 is TGTGCCAGCAGCCCCGGGCAGGGAGGAAACACCATATATTTT.

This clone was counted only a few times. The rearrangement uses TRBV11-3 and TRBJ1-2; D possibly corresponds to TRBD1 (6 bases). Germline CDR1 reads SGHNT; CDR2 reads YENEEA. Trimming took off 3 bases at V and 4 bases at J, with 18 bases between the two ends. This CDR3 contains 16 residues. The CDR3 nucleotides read TGTGCCAGCAGCTTCCTCCAGGGGCGAGGATCCTATGGCTACACCTTC. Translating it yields CASSFLQGRGSYGYTF.